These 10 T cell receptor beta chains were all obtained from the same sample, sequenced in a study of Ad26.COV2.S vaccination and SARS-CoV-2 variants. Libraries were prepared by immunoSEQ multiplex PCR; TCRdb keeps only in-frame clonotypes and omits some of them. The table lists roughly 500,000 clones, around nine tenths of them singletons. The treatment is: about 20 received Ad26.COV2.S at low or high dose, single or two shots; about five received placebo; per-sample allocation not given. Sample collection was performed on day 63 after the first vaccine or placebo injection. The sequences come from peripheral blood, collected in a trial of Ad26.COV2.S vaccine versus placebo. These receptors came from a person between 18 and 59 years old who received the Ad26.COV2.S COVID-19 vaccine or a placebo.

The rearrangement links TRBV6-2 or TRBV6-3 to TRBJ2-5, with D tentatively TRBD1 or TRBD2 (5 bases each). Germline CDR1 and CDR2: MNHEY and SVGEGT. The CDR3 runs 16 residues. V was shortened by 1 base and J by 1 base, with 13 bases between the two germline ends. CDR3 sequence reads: CASSYWGRAGQETQYF. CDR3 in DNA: TGTGCCAGCAGTTACTGGGGCAGGGCGGGCCAAGAGACCCAGTACTTC.

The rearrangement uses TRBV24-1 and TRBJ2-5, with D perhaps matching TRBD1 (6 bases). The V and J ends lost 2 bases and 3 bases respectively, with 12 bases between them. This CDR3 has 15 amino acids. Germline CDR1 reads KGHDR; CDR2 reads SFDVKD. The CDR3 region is CATSDSRTAEETQYF. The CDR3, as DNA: TGTGCCACCAGTGATTCTCGGACAGCAGAAGAGACCCAGTACTTC.

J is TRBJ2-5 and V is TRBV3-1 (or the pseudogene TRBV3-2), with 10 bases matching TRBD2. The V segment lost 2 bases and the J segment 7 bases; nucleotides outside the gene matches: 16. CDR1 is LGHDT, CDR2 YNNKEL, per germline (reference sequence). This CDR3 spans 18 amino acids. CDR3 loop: CASSQRLAGVRGSGTQYF. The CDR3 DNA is TGTGCCAGCAGCCAAAGGCTAGCGGGAGTGAGGGGGAGTGGGACCCAGTACTTC.

For the CDR3, the DNA is TGTGCCAGCGGGGGCGTAGGCGCTTTCTTT. The encoded protein is CASGGVGAFF. This chain uses TRBV28 with TRBJ1-1, with a weak D call TRBD1 (6 bases). Germline CDR1 is MDHEN and CDR2 is SYDVKM. V was shortened by 8 bases and J by 11 bases, with 12 bases between the two germline ends. The CDR3 is 10 amino acids.

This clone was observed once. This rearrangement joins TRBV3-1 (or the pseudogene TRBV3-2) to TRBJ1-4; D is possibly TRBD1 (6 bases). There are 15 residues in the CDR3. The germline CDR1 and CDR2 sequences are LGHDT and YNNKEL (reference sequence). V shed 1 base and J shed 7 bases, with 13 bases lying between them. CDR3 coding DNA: TGTGCCAGCAGCCAAGTATCGACCAGGGGTGAAAAACTGTTTTTT. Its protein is CASSQVSTRGEKLFF.

The CDR3 spells CASSEVGFYEQYF. CDR3 bases: TGTGCCAGCAGTGAGGTGGGGTTTTACGAGCAGTACTTC. V usage is TRBV2 and J usage is TRBJ2-7; D remains ambiguous. CDR1 SNHLY and CDR2 FYNNEI come from the germline V gene. With 3 bases removed from V and 4 bases from J, the gap between germline ends came to 10 bases. The CDR3 is made up of 13 amino acids.

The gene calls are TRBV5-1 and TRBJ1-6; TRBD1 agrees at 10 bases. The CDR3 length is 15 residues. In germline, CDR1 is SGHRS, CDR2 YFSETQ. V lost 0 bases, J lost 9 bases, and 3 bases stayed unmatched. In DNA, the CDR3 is TGCGCCAGCAGCTTGGGACAGGGGGCGTTTTCACCCCTCCACTTT. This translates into CASSLGQGAFSPLHF.

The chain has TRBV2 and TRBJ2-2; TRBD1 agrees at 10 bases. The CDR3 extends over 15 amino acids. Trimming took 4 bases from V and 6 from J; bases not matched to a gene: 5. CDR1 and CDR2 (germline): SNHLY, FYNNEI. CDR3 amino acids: CASSAGQGFSGELFF. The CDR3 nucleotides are TGTGCCAGCAGTGCGGGACAGGGGTTTTCCGGGGAGCTGTTTTTT.

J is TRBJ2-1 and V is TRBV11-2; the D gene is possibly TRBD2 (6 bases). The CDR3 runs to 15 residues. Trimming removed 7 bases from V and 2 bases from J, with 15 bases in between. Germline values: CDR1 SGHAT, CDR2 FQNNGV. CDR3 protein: CASTYIGGTYNEQFF. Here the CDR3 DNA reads TGTGCCAGCACCTATATCGGGGGTACCTACAATGAGCAGTTCTTC.

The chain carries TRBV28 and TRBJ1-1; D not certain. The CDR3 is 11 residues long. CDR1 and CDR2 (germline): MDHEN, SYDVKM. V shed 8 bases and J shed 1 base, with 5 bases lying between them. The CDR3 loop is CASATNTEAFF. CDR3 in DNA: TGTGCCAGCGCGACGAACACTGAAGCTTTCTTT.